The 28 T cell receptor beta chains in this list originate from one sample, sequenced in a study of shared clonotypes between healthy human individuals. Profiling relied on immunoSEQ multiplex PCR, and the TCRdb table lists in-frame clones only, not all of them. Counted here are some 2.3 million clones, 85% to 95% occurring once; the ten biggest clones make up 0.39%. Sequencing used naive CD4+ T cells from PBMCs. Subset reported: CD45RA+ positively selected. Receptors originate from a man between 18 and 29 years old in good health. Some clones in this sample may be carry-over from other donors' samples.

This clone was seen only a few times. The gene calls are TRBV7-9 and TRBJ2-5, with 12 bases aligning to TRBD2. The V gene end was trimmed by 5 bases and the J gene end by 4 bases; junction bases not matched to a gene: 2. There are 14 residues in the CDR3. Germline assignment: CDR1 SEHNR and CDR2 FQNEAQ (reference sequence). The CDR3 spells CASSTGLAGETQYF. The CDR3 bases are TGTGCCAGCAGCACGGGACTAGCGGGAGAGACCCAGTACTTC.

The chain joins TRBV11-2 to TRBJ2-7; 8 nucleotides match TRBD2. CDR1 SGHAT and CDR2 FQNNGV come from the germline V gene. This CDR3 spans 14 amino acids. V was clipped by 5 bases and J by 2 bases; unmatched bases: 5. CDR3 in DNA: TGTGCCAGCAGCCAGGTAGCGGGGCCCTACGAGCAGTACTTC. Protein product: CASSQVAGPYEQYF.

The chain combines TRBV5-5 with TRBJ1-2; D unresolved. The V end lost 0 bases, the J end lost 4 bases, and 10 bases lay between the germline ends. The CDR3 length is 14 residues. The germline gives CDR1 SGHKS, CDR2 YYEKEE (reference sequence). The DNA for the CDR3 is TGTGCCAGCAGCTTGGCTGCGGGGATCTATGGCTACACCTTC. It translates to CASSLAAGIYGYTF.

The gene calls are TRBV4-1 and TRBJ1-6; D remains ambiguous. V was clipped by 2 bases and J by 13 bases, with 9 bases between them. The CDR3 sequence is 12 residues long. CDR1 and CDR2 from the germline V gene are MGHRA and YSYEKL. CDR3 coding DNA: TGCGCCAGCAGCCAAAATGGTCCCCCCCTCCACTTT. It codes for CASSQNGPPLHF.

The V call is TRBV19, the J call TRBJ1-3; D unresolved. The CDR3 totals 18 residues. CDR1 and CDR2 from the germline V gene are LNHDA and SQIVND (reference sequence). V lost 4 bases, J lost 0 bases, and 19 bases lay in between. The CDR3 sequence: CASSTRGVEYHSGNTIYF. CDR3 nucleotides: TGTGCCAGTAGTACGCGGGGAGTCGAATACCACTCTGGAAACACCATATATTTT. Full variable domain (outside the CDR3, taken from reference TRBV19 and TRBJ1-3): DGGITQSPKYLFRKEGQNVTLSCEQNLNHDAMYWYRQDPGQGLRLIYYSQIVNDFQKGDIAEGYSVSREKKESFPLTVTSAQKNPTAFYLCASSTRGVEYHSGNTIYFGEGSWLTVV.

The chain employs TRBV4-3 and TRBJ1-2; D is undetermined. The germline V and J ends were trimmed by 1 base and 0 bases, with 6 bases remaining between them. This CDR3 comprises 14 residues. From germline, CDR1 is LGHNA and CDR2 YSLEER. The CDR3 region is CASSQVSTNYGYTF. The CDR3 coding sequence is TGCGCCAGCAGCCAAGTTAGTACTAACTATGGCTACACCTTC.

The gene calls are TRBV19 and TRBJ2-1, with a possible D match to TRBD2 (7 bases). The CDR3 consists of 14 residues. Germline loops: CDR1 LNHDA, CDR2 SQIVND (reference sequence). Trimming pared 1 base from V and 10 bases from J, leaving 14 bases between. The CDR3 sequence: CASSIGGGSAEQFF. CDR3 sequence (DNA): TGTGCCAGTAGTATAGGGGGGGGCTCGGCGGAGCAGTTCTTC.

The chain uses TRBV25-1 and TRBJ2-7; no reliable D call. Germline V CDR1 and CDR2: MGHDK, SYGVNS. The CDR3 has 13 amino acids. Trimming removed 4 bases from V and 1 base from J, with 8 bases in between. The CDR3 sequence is CASSGWLSYEQYF. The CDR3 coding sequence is TGTGCCAGCAGTGGTTGGCTGTCCTACGAGCAGTACTTC.

The CDR3 DNA reads as TGTGCCAGCAGCCTGACAGGGAACGAGCAGTACTTC. Its protein is CASSLTGNEQYF. The chain employs TRBV5-4 and TRBJ2-7, with TRBD1 matching 7 bases. The trim removed 4 bases at V and 5 bases at J, leaving 3 bases unmatched. Germline V gene data show CDR1 as SGHNT and CDR2 as YYREEE (reference sequence). The length of the CDR3 is 12 residues.

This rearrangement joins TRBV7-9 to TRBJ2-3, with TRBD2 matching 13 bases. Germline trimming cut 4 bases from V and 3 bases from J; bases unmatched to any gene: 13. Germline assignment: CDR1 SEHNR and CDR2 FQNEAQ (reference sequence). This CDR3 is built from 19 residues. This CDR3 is CASSSIHPLTSGRTDTQYF. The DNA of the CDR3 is TGTGCCAGCAGCTCGATACATCCCCTGACTAGCGGGAGGACAGATACGCAGTATTTT. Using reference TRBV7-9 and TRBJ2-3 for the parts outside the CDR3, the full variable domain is DTGVSQNPRHKITKRGQNVTFRCDPISEHNRLYWYRQTLGQGPEFLTYFQNEAQLEKSRLLSDRFSAERPKGSFSTLEIQRTEQGDSAMYLCASSSIHPLTSGRTDTQYFGPGTRLTVL.

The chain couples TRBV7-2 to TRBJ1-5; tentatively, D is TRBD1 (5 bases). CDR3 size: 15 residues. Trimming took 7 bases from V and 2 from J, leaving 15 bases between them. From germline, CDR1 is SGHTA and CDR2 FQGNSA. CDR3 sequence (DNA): TGTGCCAGCACCCTTAGGGGAGGGGGCAATCAGCCCCAGCATTTT. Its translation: CASTLRGGGNQPQHF.

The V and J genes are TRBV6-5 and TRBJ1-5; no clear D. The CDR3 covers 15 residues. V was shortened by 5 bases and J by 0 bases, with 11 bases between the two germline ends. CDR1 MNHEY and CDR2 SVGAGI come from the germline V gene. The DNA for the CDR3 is TGTGCCAGCAGTGCTCGGACGGTTAGCAATCAGCCCCAGCATTTT. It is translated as CASSARTVSNQPQHF.

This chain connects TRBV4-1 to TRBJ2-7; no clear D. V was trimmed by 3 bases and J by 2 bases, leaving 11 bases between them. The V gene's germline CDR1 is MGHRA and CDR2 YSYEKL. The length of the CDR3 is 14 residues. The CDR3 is CASSQMYRTYEQYF. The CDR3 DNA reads TGCGCCAGCAGCCAGATGTACAGAACCTACGAGCAGTACTTC.

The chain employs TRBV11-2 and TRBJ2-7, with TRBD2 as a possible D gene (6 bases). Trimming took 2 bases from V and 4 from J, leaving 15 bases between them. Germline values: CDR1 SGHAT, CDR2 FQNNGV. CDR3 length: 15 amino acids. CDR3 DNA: TGTGCCAGCAGCTTATTGTTCACCGGGGGTTACGAGCAGTACTTC. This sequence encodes CASSLLFTGGYEQYF.

CDR3 amino acids: CASSLLTGQGARNYEQYF. CDR3 in DNA: TGTGCCAGCAGTTTACTTACGGGACAGGGGGCGCGTAACTACGAGCAGTACTTC. This chain connects TRBV28 to TRBJ2-7; TRBD1 matches at 12 bases. Germline-derived CDR1 and CDR2 are MDHEN and SYDVKM. The CDR3 totals 18 residues. Trimming took 2 bases from V and 3 from J; bases not matched to a gene: 11.

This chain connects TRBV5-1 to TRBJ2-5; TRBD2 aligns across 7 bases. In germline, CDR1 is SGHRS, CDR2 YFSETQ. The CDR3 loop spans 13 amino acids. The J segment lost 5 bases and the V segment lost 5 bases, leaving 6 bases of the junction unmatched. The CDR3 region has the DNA TGCGCCAGCAGTAGGGACTACATGGAGACCCAGTACTTC. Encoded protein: CASSRDYMETQYF.

CDR3 in amino acids: CASLSGQGGTYEQYF. As DNA, the CDR3 is TGTGCCAGCCTAAGCGGGCAGGGAGGCACCTACGAGCAGTACTTC. The gene calls are TRBV6-1 and TRBJ2-5, with D maybe TRBD2 (6 bases). Gene TRBJ2-7 matches the end of the DNA better, so the J call may be wrong. The CDR3 is made up of 15 amino acids. Germline V gene sequence: CDR1 MNHNS, CDR2 SASEGT.

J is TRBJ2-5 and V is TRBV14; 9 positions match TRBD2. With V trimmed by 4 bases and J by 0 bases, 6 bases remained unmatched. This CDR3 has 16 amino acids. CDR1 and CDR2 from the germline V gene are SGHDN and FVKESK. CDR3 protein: CASSPLGLAYQETQYF. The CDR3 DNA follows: TGTGCCAGCAGCCCTCTCGGACTAGCGTACCAAGAGACCCAGTACTTC.

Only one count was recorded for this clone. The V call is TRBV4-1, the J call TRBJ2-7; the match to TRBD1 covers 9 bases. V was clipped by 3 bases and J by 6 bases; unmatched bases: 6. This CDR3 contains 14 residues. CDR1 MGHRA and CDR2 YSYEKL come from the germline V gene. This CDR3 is CASSHPRTGAEQYF. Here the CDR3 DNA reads TGCGCCAGCAGCCACCCCCGGACAGGGGCCGAGCAGTACTTC.

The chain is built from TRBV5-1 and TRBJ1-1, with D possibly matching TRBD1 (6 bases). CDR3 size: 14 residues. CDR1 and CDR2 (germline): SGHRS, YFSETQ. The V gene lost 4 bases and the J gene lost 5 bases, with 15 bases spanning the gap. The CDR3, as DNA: TGCGCCAGCAGCCTACAGGGATTGGGTACTGAAGCTTTCTTT. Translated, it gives CASSLQGLGTEAFF.

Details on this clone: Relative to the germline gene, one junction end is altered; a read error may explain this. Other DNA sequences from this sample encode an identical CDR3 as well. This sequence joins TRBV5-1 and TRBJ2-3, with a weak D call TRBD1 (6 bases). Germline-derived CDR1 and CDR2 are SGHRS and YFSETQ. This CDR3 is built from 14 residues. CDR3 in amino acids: CASSLDSSTDTQYF. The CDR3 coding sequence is TGCGCCAGCAGTTTGGACAGTAGCACAGATACGCAGTATTTT.

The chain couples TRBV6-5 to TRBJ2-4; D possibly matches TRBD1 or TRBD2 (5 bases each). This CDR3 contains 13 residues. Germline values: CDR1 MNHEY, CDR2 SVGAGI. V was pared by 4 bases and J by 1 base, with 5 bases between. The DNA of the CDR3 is TGTGCCAGCAGTTGGGGGGCCAAAAACATTCAGTACTTC. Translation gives CASSWGAKNIQYF.

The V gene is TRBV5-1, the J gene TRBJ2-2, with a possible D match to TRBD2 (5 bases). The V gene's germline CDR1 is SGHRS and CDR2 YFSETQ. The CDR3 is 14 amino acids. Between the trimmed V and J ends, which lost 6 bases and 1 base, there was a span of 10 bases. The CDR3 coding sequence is TGCGCCAGCAACGAGGGAGAGAACACCGGGGAGCTGTTTTTT. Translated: CASNEGENTGELFF.

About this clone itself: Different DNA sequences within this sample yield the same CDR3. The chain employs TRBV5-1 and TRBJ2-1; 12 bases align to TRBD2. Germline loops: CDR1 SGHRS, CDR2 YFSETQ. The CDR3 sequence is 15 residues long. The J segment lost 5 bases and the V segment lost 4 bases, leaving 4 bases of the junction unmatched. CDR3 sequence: CASSPGLAGHNEQFF. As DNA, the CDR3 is TGCGCCAGCAGCCCAGGACTAGCGGGACACAATGAGCAGTTCTTC.

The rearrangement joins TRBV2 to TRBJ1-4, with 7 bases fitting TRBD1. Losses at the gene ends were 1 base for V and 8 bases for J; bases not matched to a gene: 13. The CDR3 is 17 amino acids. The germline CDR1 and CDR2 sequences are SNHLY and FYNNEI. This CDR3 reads CASSEEGAGAVWEKLFF. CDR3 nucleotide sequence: TGTGCCAGCAGTGAAGAGGGGGCAGGGGCCGTGTGGGAAAAACTGTTTTTT.

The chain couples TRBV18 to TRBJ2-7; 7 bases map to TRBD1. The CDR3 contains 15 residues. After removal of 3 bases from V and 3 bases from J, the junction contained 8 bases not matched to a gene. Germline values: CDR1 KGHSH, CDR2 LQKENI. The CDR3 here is CASSPSTGPRYEQYF. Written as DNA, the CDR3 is TGTGCCAGCTCACCGTCGACAGGGCCGCGCTACGAGCAGTACTTC.

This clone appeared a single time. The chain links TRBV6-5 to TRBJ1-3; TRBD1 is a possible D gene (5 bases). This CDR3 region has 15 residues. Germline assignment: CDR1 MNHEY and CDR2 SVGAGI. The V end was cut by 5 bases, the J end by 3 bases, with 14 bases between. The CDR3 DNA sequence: TGTGCCAGCAGTCTGGACGGGGCGGGTGGAAACACCATATATTTT. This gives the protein CASSLDGAGGNTIYF.

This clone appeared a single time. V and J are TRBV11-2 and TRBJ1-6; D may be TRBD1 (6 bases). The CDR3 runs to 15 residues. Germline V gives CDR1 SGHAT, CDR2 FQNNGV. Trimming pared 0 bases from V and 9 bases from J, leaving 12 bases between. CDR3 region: CASSLDLGRGSPLHF. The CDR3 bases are TGTGCCAGCAGCTTAGATCTAGGCAGGGGTTCACCCCTCCACTTT. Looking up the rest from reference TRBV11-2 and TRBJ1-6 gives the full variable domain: EAGVAQSPRYKIIEKRQSVAFWCNPISGHATLYWYQQILGQGPKLLIQFQNNGVVDDSQLPKDRFSAERLKGVDSTLKIQPAKLEDSAVYLCASSLDLGRGSPLHFGNGTRLTVT.